Given below is one T cell receptor (beta chain) in context. The data derive from a study of control samples from healthy donors and cancer patients. Per germline, CDR1 MNHNS and CDR2 SASEGT. Trimming stripped 1 base from V and 1 base from J, with 11 bases between. The CDR3 length is 16 residues. Clones were read by immunoSEQ multiplex PCR, and TCRdb kept only the in-frame ones, dropping some. In all, the sample yields 150,000 to 200,000 clones. The material sequenced was blood. The receptor's source is a young woman in good health. The chain uses TRBV6-1 and TRBJ1-3; D gene unclear. The CDR3 spells CASSEVTGFSGNTIYF. The CDR3 DNA sequence: TGTGCCAGCAGTGAAGTCACGGGGTTTTCTGGAAACACCATATATTTT.